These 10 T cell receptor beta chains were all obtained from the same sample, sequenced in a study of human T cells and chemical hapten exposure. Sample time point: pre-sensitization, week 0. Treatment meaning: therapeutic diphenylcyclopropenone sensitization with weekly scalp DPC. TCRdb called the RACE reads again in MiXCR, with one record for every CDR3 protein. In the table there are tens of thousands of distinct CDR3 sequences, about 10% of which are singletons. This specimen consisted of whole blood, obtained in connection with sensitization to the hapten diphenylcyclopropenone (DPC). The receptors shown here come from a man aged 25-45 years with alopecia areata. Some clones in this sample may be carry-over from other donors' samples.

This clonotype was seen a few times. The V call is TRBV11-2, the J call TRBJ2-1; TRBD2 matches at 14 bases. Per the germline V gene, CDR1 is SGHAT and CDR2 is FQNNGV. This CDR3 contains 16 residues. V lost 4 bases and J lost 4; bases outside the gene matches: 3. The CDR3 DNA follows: TGTGCCAGCAGCTCCGGGACTAGCGGGAGTTACAATGAGCAGTTCTTC. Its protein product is CASSSGTSGSYNEQFF.

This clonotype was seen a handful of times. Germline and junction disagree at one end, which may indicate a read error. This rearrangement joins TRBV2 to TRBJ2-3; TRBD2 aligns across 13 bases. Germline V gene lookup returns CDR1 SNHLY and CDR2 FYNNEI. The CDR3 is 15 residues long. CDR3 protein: CANSGLAGGTDTQYF. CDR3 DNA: TGTGCCAACAGTGGACTAGCGGGGGGCACAGATACGCAGTATTTT.

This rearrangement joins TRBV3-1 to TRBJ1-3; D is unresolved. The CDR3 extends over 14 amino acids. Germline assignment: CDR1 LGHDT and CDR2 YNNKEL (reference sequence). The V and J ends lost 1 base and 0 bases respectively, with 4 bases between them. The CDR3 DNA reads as TGTGCCAGCAGCCAAGCTTTCTCTGGAAACACCATATATTTT. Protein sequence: CASSQAFSGNTIYF.

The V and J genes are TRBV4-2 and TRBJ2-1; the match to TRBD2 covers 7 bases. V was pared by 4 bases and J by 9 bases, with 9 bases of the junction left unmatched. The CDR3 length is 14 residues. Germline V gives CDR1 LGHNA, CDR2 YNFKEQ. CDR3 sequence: CASSLTLGGTEQFF. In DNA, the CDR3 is TGTGCCAGCAGCCTTACCCTGGGGGGGACTGAGCAGTTCTTC.

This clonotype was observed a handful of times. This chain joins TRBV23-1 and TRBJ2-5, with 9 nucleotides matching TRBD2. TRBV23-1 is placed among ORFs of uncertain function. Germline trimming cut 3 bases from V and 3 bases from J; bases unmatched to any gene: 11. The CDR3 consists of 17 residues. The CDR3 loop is CASSHTAGGLEKETQYF. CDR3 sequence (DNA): TGCGCCAGCAGTCATACAGCGGGGGGACTGGAAAAAGAGACCCAGTACTTC.

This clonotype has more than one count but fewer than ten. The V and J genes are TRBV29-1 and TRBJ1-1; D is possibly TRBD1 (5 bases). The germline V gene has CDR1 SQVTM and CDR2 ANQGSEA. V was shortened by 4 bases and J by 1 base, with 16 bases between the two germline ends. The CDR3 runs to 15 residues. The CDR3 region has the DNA TGCAGCGTTGTGGGGGGACGGGAGGAGAACACTGAAGCTTTCTTT. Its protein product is CSVVGGREENTEAFF. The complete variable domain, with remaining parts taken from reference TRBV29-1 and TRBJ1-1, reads SAVISQKPSRDICQRGTSLTIQCQVDSQVTMMFWYRQQPGQSLTLIATANQGSEATYESGFVIDKFPISRPNLTFSTLTVSNMSPEDSSIYLCSVVGGREENTEAFFGQGTRLTVV.

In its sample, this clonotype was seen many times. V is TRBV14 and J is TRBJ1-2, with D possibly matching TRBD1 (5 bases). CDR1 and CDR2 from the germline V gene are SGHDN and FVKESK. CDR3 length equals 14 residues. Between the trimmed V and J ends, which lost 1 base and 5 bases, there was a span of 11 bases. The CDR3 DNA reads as TGTGCCAGCAGCCAAGGAGGAGGGGTGTATGGCTACACCTTC. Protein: CASSQGGGVYGYTF.

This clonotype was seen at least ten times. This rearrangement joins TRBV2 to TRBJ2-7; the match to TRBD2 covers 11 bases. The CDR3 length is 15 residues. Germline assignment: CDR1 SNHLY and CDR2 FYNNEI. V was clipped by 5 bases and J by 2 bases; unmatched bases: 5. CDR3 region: CASSLAGGRTYEQYF. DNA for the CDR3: TGTGCCAGCAGTTTAGCGGGGGGGAGGACCTACGAGCAGTACTTC.

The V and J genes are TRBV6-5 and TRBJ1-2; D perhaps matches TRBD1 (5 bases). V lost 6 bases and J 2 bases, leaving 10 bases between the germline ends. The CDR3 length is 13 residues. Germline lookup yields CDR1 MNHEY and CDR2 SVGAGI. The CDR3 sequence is CASRGRENYGYTF. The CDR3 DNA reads TGTGCCAGCAGGGGCAGGGAAAACTATGGCTACACCTTC.

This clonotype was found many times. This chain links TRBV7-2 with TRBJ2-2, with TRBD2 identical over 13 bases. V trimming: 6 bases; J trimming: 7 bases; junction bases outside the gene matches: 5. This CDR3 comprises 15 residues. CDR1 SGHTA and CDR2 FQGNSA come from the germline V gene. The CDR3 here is CASRRTSGRVGELFF. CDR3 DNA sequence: TGTGCCAGCAGAAGAACTAGCGGGAGGGTCGGGGAGCTGTTTTTT. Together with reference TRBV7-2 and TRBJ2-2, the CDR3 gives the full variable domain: GAGVSQSPSNKVTEKGKDVELRCDPISGHTALYWYRQSLGQGLEFLIYFQGNSAPDKSGLPSDRFSAERTGGSVSTLTIQRTQQEDSAVYLCASRRTSGRVGELFFGEGSRLTVL.